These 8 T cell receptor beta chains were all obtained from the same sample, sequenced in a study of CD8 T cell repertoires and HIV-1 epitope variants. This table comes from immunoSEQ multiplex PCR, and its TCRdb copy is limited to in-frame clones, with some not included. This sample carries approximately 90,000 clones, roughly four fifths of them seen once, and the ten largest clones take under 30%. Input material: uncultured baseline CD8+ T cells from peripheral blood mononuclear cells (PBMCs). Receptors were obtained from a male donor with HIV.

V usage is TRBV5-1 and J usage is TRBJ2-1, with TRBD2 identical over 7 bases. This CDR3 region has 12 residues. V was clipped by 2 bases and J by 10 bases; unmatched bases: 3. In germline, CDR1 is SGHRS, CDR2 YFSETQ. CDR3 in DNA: TGCGCCAGCAGCTTCCCTAGCGGAGAGCAGTTCTTC. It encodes CASSFPSGEQFF.

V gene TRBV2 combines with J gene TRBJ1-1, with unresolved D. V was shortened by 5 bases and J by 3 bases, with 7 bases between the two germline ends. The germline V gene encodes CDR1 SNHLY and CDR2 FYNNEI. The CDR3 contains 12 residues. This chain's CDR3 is CASSPGYTEAFF. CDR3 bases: TGTGCCAGCAGTCCCGGGTACACTGAAGCTTTCTTT.

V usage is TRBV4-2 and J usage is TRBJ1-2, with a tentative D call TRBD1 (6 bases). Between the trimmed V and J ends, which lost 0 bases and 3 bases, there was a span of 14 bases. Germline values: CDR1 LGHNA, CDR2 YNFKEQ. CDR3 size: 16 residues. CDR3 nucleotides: TGTGCCAGCAGCCAAGAACTTGGGGGGCGCGACTATGGCTACACCTTC. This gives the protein CASSQELGGRDYGYTF.

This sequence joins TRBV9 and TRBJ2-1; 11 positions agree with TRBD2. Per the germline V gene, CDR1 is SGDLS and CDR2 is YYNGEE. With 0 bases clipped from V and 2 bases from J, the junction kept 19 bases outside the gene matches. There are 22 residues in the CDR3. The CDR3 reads CASSVEGWGEVTSGSPYNEQFF. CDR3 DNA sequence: TGTGCCAGCAGCGTAGAGGGATGGGGGGAAGTAACTAGCGGGAGTCCCTACAATGAGCAGTTCTTC.

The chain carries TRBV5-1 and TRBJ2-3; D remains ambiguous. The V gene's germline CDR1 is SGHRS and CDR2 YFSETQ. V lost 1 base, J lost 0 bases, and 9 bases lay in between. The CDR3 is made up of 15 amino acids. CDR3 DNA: TGCGCCAGCAGCTTGTCGACCGGGAGCACAGATACGCAGTATTTT. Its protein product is CASSLSTGSTDTQYF.

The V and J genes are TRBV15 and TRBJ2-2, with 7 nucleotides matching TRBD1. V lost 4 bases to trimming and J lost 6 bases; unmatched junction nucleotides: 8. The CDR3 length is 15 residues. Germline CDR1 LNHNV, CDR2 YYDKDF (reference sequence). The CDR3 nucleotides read TGTGCCACCAGCACCGCTCACAGGGGCGCCGGGGAGCTGTTTTTT. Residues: CATSTAHRGAGELFF.

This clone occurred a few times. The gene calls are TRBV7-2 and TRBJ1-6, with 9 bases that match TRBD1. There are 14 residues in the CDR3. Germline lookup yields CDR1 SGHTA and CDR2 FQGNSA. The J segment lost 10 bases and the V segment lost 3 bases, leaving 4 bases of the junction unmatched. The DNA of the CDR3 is TGTGCCAGCAGCTTGGGACAGGGTACGTCACCCCTCCACTTT. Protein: CASSLGQGTSPLHF.

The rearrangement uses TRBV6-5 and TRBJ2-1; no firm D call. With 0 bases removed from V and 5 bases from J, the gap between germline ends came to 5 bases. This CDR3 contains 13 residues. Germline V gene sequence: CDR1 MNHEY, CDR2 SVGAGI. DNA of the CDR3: TGTGCCAGCAGTTACTCCGAGGACAATGAGCAGTTCTTC. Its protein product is CASSYSEDNEQFF.